Each of the 19 T cell receptor beta chains below was sequenced from the same sample in a study of CD4+ T cells in melanoma (dated 2022 in TCRdb). The protocol used for the library was the immunoSEQ multiplex PCR assay. TCRdb limited this immuneACCESS table to in-frame rearrangements with V and J called. A share of clones is missing; checked studies link under half to unresolved V genes, and the rest is unexplained. This sample is represented by about 140,000 clones; about nine tenths of them were singletons. The ten largest clones take up 1.5% of the sample. Receptors originate from a human donor with melanoma.

The chain has TRBV4-1 and TRBJ2-1, with 8 bases matching TRBD1. Germline V gene sequence: CDR1 MGHRA, CDR2 YSYEKL. V gave up 0 bases and J gave up 2 bases; unmatched junction bases: 3. The length of the CDR3 is 16 residues. The DNA for the CDR3 is TGCGCCAGCAGCCAAGATCGGACAGGGCCCTACAATGAGCAGTTCTTC. Its protein product is CASSQDRTGPYNEQFF.

V gene TRBV6-1 combines with J gene TRBJ1-2; 12 nucleotides agree with TRBD1. The V gene's germline CDR1 is MNHNS and CDR2 SASEGT. Trimming at V came to 2 bases and at J to 7 bases, leaving 8 bases not matched to a gene. There are 16 residues in the CDR3. CDR3: CASSERDRGLYSGYTF. DNA for the CDR3: TGTGCCAGCAGTGAAAGGGACAGGGGGCTTTATAGTGGCTACACCTTC.

V usage is TRBV2 and J usage is TRBJ2-5; D is unresolved. CDR3 length: 15 residues. With 8 bases removed from V and 3 bases from J, the gap between germline ends came to 19 bases. The germline gives CDR1 SNHLY, CDR2 FYNNEI. In DNA, the CDR3 is TGTGCCAGCGGCGGCCGGGTCCTTAAAGAAGAGACCCAGTACTTC. It encodes CASGGRVLKEETQYF.

CDR3 region: CASSEGQDLVSGNTIYF. The CDR3 DNA is TGTGCCAGCAGCGAGGGACAGGACCTCGTCTCTGGAAACACCATATATTTT. The chain is built from TRBV11-2 and TRBJ1-3; 8 bases agree with TRBD1. V dropped 5 bases and J dropped 0; count of bases not matched to a gene: 9. The germline gives CDR1 SGHAT, CDR2 FQNNGV. CDR3 length: 17 amino acids.

This clone was found a few times. This rearrangement joins TRBV4-1 to TRBJ2-4, with 10 bases fitting TRBD1. The CDR3 extends over 16 amino acids. Germline V lookup: CDR1 MGHRA, CDR2 YSYEKL. Trimming at V came to 3 bases and at J to 1 base, leaving 3 bases not matched to a gene. The CDR3 spells CASSQGTGVAKNIQYF. In DNA, the CDR3 is TGCGCCAGCAGCCAGGGGACAGGGGTGGCCAAAAACATTCAGTACTTC.

The chain links TRBV7-9 to TRBJ1-1; no reliable D call. Germline V gene lookup returns CDR1 SEHNR and CDR2 FQNEAQ (reference sequence). The V and J ends lost 4 bases and 1 base respectively, with 7 bases between them. The CDR3 consists of 13 residues. The CDR3 here is CASSWVQNTEAFF. In nucleotides, the CDR3 is TGTGCCAGCAGCTGGGTCCAGAACACTGAAGCTTTCTTT.

The chain is built from TRBV12-5 and TRBJ2-5; possibly TRBD2 for D (5 bases). V was cut by 4 bases and J by 3 bases, with 9 bases left in between. This CDR3 is 13 amino acids long. Per the germline V gene, CDR1 is LGHNT and CDR2 is FRNRAP. The CDR3 is CASGSEGKETQYF. For the CDR3, the DNA is TGTGCTAGTGGTTCCGAGGGCAAAGAGACCCAGTACTTC.

The chain couples TRBV9 to TRBJ1-6; no reliable D call. V gave up 5 bases and J gave up 7 bases, with 25 bases separating them. Germline CDR1 and CDR2: SGDLS and YYNGEE. The CDR3 runs 18 residues. CDR3 protein: CASRFGLDGRGPNSPLHF. For the CDR3, the DNA is TGTGCCAGCAGATTTGGGTTGGATGGTCGTGGGCCCAATTCACCCCTCCACTTT.

The V and J genes are TRBV6-5 and TRBJ1-6; TRBD1 might be the D (5 bases). The CDR3 consists of 15 residues. From germline, CDR1 is MNHEY and CDR2 SVGAGI. V was pared by 0 bases and J by 9 bases, with 12 bases between. The CDR3: CASSYSDSKGSPLHF. The CDR3 bases are TGTGCCAGCAGTTACTCCGACAGCAAGGGTTCACCCCTCCACTTT.

V and J are TRBV29-1 and TRBJ1-2; D is undetermined. The CDR3 is 9 amino acids. The germline V gene has CDR1 SQVTM and CDR2 ANQGSEA. The CDR3 loop is CIISGGYTF. The DNA for the CDR3 is TGCATCATCTCCGGGGGCTACACCTTC.

The V call is TRBV30, the J call TRBJ1-6; perhaps TRBD1 as D (5 bases). Trimming took off 0 bases at V and 9 bases at J, with 12 bases between the two ends. The CDR3 is 14 residues long. Germline V CDR1 and CDR2: GTSNPN, SVGIG (reference sequence). CDR3 sequence (DNA): TGTGCCTGGAGTGTGGGGGGTGAGAGTTCACCCCTCCACTTT. Its translation: CAWSVGGESSPLHF.

Only one count was recorded for this clone. The V call is TRBV19, the J call TRBJ2-1; 11 bases fit TRBD2. After removal of 5 bases from V and 5 bases from J, the junction contained 8 bases not matched to a gene. The germline V gene encodes CDR1 LNHDA and CDR2 SQIVND (reference sequence). This CDR3 comprises 16 residues. In nucleotides, the CDR3 is TGTGCCAGTAGTCGACTAGCGGGGAAACTGAACAATGAGCAGTTCTTC. It encodes CASSRLAGKLNNEQFF.

The J gene is TRBJ2-3, the V gene TRBV10-3, with 7 bases matching TRBD1. The CDR3 loop spans 12 amino acids. Looked up from germline, CDR1 is ENHRY and CDR2 is SYGVKD. The V and J ends lost 10 bases and 4 bases, in that order; junction bases with no gene match: 5. CDR3 sequence (DNA): TGTGCCACAGGACAGGAGTCAGATACGCAGTATTTT. Encoded protein: CATGQESDTQYF.

The chain is built from TRBV5-4 and TRBJ2-6, with D possibly matching TRBD2 (5 bases). Trimming took off 3 bases at V and 2 bases at J, with 12 bases between the two ends. The germline CDR1 and CDR2 sequences are SGHNT and YYREEE (reference sequence). The CDR3 totals 16 residues. CDR3 sequence reads: CASSSFGETGANVLTF. The CDR3 DNA is TGTGCCAGCAGCTCTTTTGGGGAGACTGGGGCCAACGTCCTGACTTTC.

The chain employs TRBV30 and TRBJ2-7; D remains ambiguous. Trimming took off 3 bases at V and 7 bases at J, with 13 bases between the two ends. The CDR3 loop spans 12 amino acids. CDR1 and CDR2 (germline): GTSNPN, SVGIG (reference sequence). The CDR3 DNA reads as TGTGCCTGGAGCGCCCGGTTGACGGAGCAGTACTTC. Translation: CAWSARLTEQYF.

V and J are TRBV7-6 and TRBJ2-1, with 11 nucleotides matching TRBD1. The CDR3 contains 16 residues. Germline-derived CDR1 and CDR2 are SGHVS and FNYEAQ. Trimming took 1 base from V and 4 from J; bases not matched to a gene: 3. The CDR3 coding sequence is TGTGCCAGCAGCTTAGAACGGGACAGGGGGTACAATGAGCAGTTCTTC. This gives the protein CASSLERDRGYNEQFF.

V and J are TRBV7-8 and TRBJ2-7; 9 bases line up with TRBD1. With 5 bases clipped from V and 5 bases from J, the junction kept 7 bases outside the gene matches. The CDR3 sequence is 14 residues long. Germline assignment: CDR1 SGHVS and CDR2 FQNEAQ. Here the CDR3 reads CASSQGQGTDEQYF. Written as DNA, the CDR3 is TGTGCCAGCAGCCAAGGACAGGGGACCGACGAGCAGTACTTC.

This clone was counted a few times. This chain connects TRBV7-9 to TRBJ2-6; D not certain. The CDR3 sequence is 15 residues long. Per the germline V gene, CDR1 is SEHNR and CDR2 is FQNEAQ (reference sequence). V lost 4 bases and J lost 4, with 11 bases in between. CDR3 in DNA: TGTGCCAGCAGCTCACGGTTGGAGGGGGCCAACGTCCTGACTTTC. Residues: CASSSRLEGANVLTF.

The V call is TRBV25-1, the J call TRBJ1-5; 7 nucleotides agree with TRBD1. The J segment lost 3 bases and the V segment lost 7 bases, leaving 6 bases of the junction unmatched. The germline V gene encodes CDR1 MGHDK and CDR2 SYGVNS. This CDR3 has 14 amino acids. CDR3 protein: CASKRQGFNQPQHF. The CDR3 DNA reads as TGTGCCAGCAAACGACAGGGCTTCAATCAGCCCCAGCATTTT.